The 18 T cell receptor beta chains listed next were all sequenced from one sample in a study of blood T cell repertoires in COVID-19. Clones were sequenced by immunoSEQ multiplex PCR, and TCRdb holds only the in-frame ones, with some missing. The sample includes around 250,000 clones, approximately 86% of them seen just once. The sequenced material came from peripheral blood. The origin of the receptors is a woman aged 70-85 years with active or convalescent COVID-19.

This clone was observed a few times. Other DNA sequences within the sample encode an identical CDR3. The chain links TRBV9 to TRBJ1-3; D may be TRBD1 (5 bases). Germline V gene lookup returns CDR1 SGDLS and CDR2 YYNGEE. V shed 2 bases and J shed 4 bases, with 13 bases lying between them. The CDR3 contains 15 residues. Here the CDR3 reads CASSVLGDYGNTIYF. CDR3 in DNA: TGTGCCAGCAGCGTTCTGGGGGACTACGGAAACACCATATATTTT.

This clone has a single count. The chain uses TRBV7-2 and TRBJ1-1; 7 nucleotides match TRBD1. Per the germline V gene, CDR1 is SGHTA and CDR2 is FQGNSA. The V gene end was trimmed by 4 bases and the J gene end by 2 bases; junction bases not matched to a gene: 4. There are 14 residues in the CDR3. DNA for the CDR3: TGTGCCAGCAGCTCGGGACAGATAAACACTGAAGCTTTCTTT. This gives the protein CASSSGQINTEAFF.

V gene TRBV27 combines with J gene TRBJ1-6, with 9 bases identical to TRBD1. Trimming took 3 bases from V and 9 from J; bases not matched to a gene: 6. This CDR3 region has 15 residues. Germline CDR1 and CDR2: MNHEY and SMNVEV (reference sequence). Written as DNA, the CDR3 is TGTGCCAGCAGTTTCGCTGGACAGGGGAGTTCACCCCTCCACTTT. Its protein product is CASSFAGQGSSPLHF.

The chain is built from TRBV5-1 and TRBJ2-7, with 8 bases matching TRBD1. J lost 6 bases, V lost 7 bases, and 9 bases had no gene match. CDR1 and CDR2 (germline): SGHRS, YFSETQ. CDR3 length: 13 residues. The CDR3 region has the DNA TGCGCCAGCGGATGGACAGGGTCGGCCGAGCAGTACTTC. It yields the protein CASGWTGSAEQYF.

Written as DNA, the CDR3 is TGTGCCAGCAGTGAAGTTTTACTAGCGGGAGATACGCAGTATTTT. It encodes CASSEVLLAGDTQYF. This chain connects TRBV2 to TRBJ2-3; 9 bases match TRBD2. From germline, CDR1 is SNHLY and CDR2 FYNNEI. V trimming: 1 base; J trimming: 5 bases; junction bases outside the gene matches: 4. There are 15 residues in the CDR3.

This clone came up once. This chain connects TRBV5-6 to TRBJ1-2; D may be TRBD1 (5 bases). This CDR3 is built from 15 residues. Looked up from germline, CDR1 is SGHDT and CDR2 is YYEEEE. V dropped 5 bases and J dropped 4 bases, with 18 bases sitting between them. CDR3 region: CASSNPTGGFYGYTF. DNA for the CDR3: TGTGCCAGCAGTAATCCCACGGGGGGGTTCTATGGCTACACCTTC.

This chain links TRBV3-1 (or the pseudogene TRBV3-2) with TRBJ2-5; 8 bases align to TRBD2. The CDR3 covers 15 residues. Per germline, CDR1 LGHDT and CDR2 YNNKEL (reference sequence). The V and J ends lost 6 bases and 7 bases, in that order; junction bases with no gene match: 13. As DNA, the CDR3 is TGTGCCAGCAGGACTCTCGGTAGCGGGGAGGGGACCCAGTACTTC. Its translation is CASRTLGSGEGTQYF.

The chain combines TRBV4-1 with TRBJ1-5, with TRBD1 as a possible D gene (5 bases). The CDR3 runs to 16 residues. V was cut by 1 base and J by 1 base, with 11 bases left in between. CDR1 MGHRA and CDR2 YSYEKL come from the germline V gene. In DNA form, the CDR3 reads TGCGCCAGCAGCCAAGGCCCGGGGGGGAGCAATCAGCCCCAGCATTTT. This gives the protein CASSQGPGGSNQPQHF.

This chain connects TRBV12-3 or TRBV12-4 to TRBJ1-2; no reliable D call. The V and J ends lost 1 base and 4 bases respectively, with 4 bases between them. The length of the CDR3 is 12 residues. As DNA, the CDR3 is TGTGCCAGCAGTTTAGTAATCTATGGCTACACCTTC. The encoded protein is CASSLVIYGYTF.

The chain combines TRBV6-5 with TRBJ1-1; TRBD1 aligns across 7 bases. Per the germline V gene, CDR1 is MNHEY and CDR2 is SVGAGI. The CDR3 contains 15 residues. The V gene end was trimmed by 5 bases and the J gene end by 2 bases; junction bases not matched to a gene: 8. CDR3 sequence reads: CASSTYRGSNTEAFF. The CDR3 DNA follows: TGTGCCAGCAGTACCTACAGGGGATCAAACACTGAAGCTTTCTTT.

The chain combines TRBV27 with TRBJ2-1; 7 bases map to TRBD1. V gave up 7 bases and J gave up 5 bases; unmatched junction bases: 5. Germline CDR1 and CDR2: MNHEY and SMNVEV (reference sequence). This CDR3 comprises 13 residues. The CDR3, as DNA: TGTGCCAGCACCCGGACAGGAAACAATGAGCAGTTCTTC. It yields the protein CASTRTGNNEQFF.

V is TRBV7-2 and J is TRBJ2-1; 8 bases line up with TRBD1. Trimming removed 4 bases from V and 2 bases from J; junction bases left unmatched: 4. The CDR3 has 15 residues. The germline gives CDR1 SGHTA, CDR2 FQGNSA. CDR3 loop: CASSSRGRAYNEQFF. The CDR3 DNA is TGTGCCAGCAGCTCCAGGGGGCGCGCCTACAATGAGCAGTTCTTC.

The chain uses TRBV6-1 and TRBJ1-1; the D is unclear. Germline V gene sequence: CDR1 MNHNS, CDR2 SASEGT. CDR3 length equals 14 residues. V shed 1 base and J shed 8 bases, with 14 bases lying between them. CDR3 loop: CASSEVNQVTEAFF. The DNA for the CDR3 is TGTGCCAGCAGTGAAGTGAACCAGGTTACCGAAGCTTTCTTT.

The chain recombines TRBV9 with TRBJ1-2; 10 bases line up with TRBD1. The CDR3 is 16 residues long. Germline V CDR1 and CDR2: SGDLS, YYNGEE. The V segment lost 1 base and the J segment 3 bases; nucleotides outside the gene matches: 6. CDR3 nucleotides: TGTGCCAGCAGCGTACATGTGGGGACAGGGGACTATGGCTACACCTTC. Translated, it gives CASSVHVGTGDYGYTF.

The chain is built from TRBV7-2 and TRBJ1-1; 7 bases line up with TRBD1. The germline gives CDR1 SGHTA, CDR2 FQGNSA. This CDR3 region has 14 residues. Trimming removed 4 bases from V and 7 bases from J; junction bases left unmatched: 9. The CDR3 DNA follows: TGTGCCAGCAGCTCCCTAGGGACAGCCCTTGAAGCTTTCTTT. Its translation is CASSSLGTALEAFF.

Details on this clone: Other DNA sequences in this specimen translate into the identical CDR3. The V gene is TRBV19, the J gene TRBJ1-2; D uncertain. The germline V and J ends were trimmed by 3 bases and 1 base, with 6 bases remaining between them. The CDR3 covers 13 residues. CDR1 LNHDA and CDR2 SQIVND come from the germline V gene (reference sequence). The CDR3 spells CASSISSNYGYTF. In nucleotides, the CDR3 is TGTGCCAGTAGTATCTCCAGTAACTATGGCTACACCTTC.

J is TRBJ1-5 and V is TRBV28; D might be TRBD1 (5 bases). This CDR3 is 18 amino acids long. V was pared by 5 bases and J by 4 bases, with 24 bases between. CDR1 is MDHEN, CDR2 SYDVKM, per germline. CDR3 coding DNA: TGTGCCAGCAGTCTTGAGCAGGGTAGCGGGGTAGCAAATCAGCCCCAGCATTTT. It specifies CASSLEQGSGVANQPQHF.

The chain couples TRBV27 to TRBJ2-3; D is possibly TRBD2 (6 bases). CDR1 is MNHEY, CDR2 SMNVEV, per germline (reference sequence). The CDR3 spans 15 residues. V was clipped by 7 bases and J by 1 base, with 15 bases between them. The CDR3 protein is CASTSGGGGTDTQYF. The CDR3 bases are TGTGCCAGCACCTCGGGCGGAGGGGGCACAGATACGCAGTATTTT.